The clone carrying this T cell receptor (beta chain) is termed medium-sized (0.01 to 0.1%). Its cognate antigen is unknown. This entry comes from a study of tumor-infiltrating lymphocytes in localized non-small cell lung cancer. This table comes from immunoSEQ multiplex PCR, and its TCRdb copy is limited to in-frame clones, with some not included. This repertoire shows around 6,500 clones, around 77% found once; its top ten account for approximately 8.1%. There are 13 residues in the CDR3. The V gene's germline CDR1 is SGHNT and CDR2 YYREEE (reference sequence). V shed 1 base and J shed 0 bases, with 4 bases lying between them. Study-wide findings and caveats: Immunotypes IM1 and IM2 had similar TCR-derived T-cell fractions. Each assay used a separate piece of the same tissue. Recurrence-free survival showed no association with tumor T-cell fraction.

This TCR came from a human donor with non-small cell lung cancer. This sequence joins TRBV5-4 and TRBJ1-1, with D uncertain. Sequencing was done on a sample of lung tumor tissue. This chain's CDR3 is CASSLRVNTEAFF. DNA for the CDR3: TGTGCCAGCAGCTTGAGAGTGAACACTGAAGCTTTCTTT.